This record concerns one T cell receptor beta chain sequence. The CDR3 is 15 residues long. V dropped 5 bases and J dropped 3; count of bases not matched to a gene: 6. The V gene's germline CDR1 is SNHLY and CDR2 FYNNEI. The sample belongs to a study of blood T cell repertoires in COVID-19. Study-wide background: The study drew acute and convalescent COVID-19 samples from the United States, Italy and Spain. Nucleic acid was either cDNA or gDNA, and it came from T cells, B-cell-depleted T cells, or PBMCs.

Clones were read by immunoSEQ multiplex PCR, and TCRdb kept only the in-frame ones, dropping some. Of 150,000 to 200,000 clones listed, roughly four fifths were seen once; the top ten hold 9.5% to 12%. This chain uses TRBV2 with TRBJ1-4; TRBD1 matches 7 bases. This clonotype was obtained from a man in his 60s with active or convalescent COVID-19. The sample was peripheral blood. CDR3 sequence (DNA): TGTGCCAGCAGTCAGGGGGGACAGTCTAATGAAAAACTGTTTTTT. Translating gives CASSQGGQSNEKLFF.